Each of the 9 T cell receptor beta chains below was sequenced from the same sample in a study of technical replicates of blood from a handful of donors. Sequencing used immunoSEQ multiplex PCR; TCRdb keeps in-frame clones, though not all of them. Of about 78,000 clones in the sample, about 95% are singletons; the top ten hold roughly 0.25%. The specimen sequenced was T cells isolated from PBMCs. The receptor set was obtained from a human donor in good health.

This clone was seen just once. The chain combines TRBV19 with TRBJ2-7; no clear D gene. V was clipped by 5 bases and J by 5 bases, with 25 bases between them. CDR3 length: 17 amino acids. The germline gives CDR1 LNHDA, CDR2 SQIVND (reference sequence). The CDR3 reads CASSPTRSEYQIDEQYF. The CDR3 nucleotides read TGTGCCAGTAGTCCCACCCGGAGTGAATACCAAATCGACGAGCAGTACTTC. Based on the CDR3 plus reference TRBV19 and TRBJ2-7, the full variable domain is DGGITQSPKYLFRKEGQNVTLSCEQNLNHDAMYWYRQDPGQGLRLIYYSQIVNDFQKGDIAEGYSVSREKKESFPLTVTSAQKNPTAFYLCASSPTRSEYQIDEQYFGPGTRLTVT.

CDR3 coding DNA: TGTGCCAGCAGCCCGTGGGAGCGGGAAGGGTATTTT. It yields the protein CASSPWEREGYF. The chain uses TRBV7-6 and TRBJ2-3, with 7 bases that match TRBD2. The length of the CDR3 is 12 residues. CDR1 is SGHVS and CDR2 is FNYEAQ in the germline V gene. J gave up 14 bases and V 5 bases, and 10 bases lay outside the gene matches.

The chain employs TRBV6-4 and TRBJ2-3; TRBD1 matches at 7 bases. J lost 1 base, V lost 0 bases, and 4 bases had no gene match. Germline CDR1 MRHNA, CDR2 SNTAGT. The CDR3 length is 16 residues. CDR3 region: CASSDSYRGGTDTQYF. Written as DNA, the CDR3 is TGTGCCAGCAGTGACTCGTACAGGGGTGGCACAGATACGCAGTATTTT.

This clone was counted once. The chain links TRBV5-8 to TRBJ1-5; TRBD1 aligns across 7 bases. This CDR3 spans 15 amino acids. J gave up 0 bases and V 2 bases, and 2 bases lay outside the gene matches. CDR1 SGHTS and CDR2 YDEGEE come from the germline V gene. CDR3 protein: CASSFNRGSNQPQHF. In DNA form, the CDR3 reads TGTGCCAGCAGCTTCAACAGGGGTAGCAATCAGCCCCAGCATTTT.

The chain combines TRBV19 with TRBJ1-6, with D maybe TRBD1 (6 bases). Germline values: CDR1 LNHDA, CDR2 SQIVND (reference sequence). V gave up 4 bases and J gave up 8 bases, with 9 bases separating them. The CDR3 runs to 13 residues. Written as DNA, the CDR3 is TGTGCCAGTAGTACAGGACAGTATTCACCCCTCCACTTT. Translated, it gives CASSTGQYSPLHF.

The genes are TRBV4-1 and TRBJ2-7; D is perhaps TRBD2 (5 bases). CDR1 and CDR2 from the germline V gene are MGHRA and YSYEKL. Trimming removed 1 base from V and 2 bases from J, with 9 bases in between. CDR3 length: 14 residues. This chain's CDR3 is CASSQAGKAYEQYF. CDR3 sequence (DNA): TGCGCCAGCAGCCAAGCCGGGAAGGCCTACGAGCAGTACTTC.

The CDR3 coding sequence is TGTGCCAGCGGGAGCTCTGGAAACACCATATATTTT. Amino acid sequence: CASGSSGNTIYF. V usage is TRBV6-1 and J usage is TRBJ1-3; D is unclear. Germline lookup yields CDR1 MNHNS and CDR2 SASEGT. The CDR3 has 12 amino acids. Trimming stripped 8 bases from V and 0 bases from J, with 5 bases between.

This sequence joins TRBV7-6 and TRBJ2-5; a possible D gene is TRBD2 (5 bases). This CDR3 has 14 residues. CDR1 is SGHVS, CDR2 FNYEAQ, per germline. Trimming left V 3 bases short and J 2 bases short, with 10 bases between. CDR3: CASSFQSGQETQYF. As DNA, the CDR3 is TGTGCCAGCAGCTTCCAATCGGGGCAAGAGACCCAGTACTTC.

The J gene is TRBJ2-1, the V gene TRBV5-4; 7 nucleotides match TRBD2. CDR1 is SGHNT, CDR2 YYREEE, per germline (reference sequence). The CDR3 contains 15 residues. Trimming at V came to 5 bases and at J to 2 bases, leaving 7 bases not matched to a gene. The CDR3 reads CASRRSGRAYNEQFF. The CDR3 DNA reads TGTGCCAGCAGGCGTAGCGGGCGAGCCTACAATGAGCAGTTCTTC.